This T cell receptor (beta chain) was recovered during a study of blood T cell repertoires in COVID-19. Overall study context: Samples representing acute and convalescent COVID-19 were sourced from the United States, Italy and Spain. T cells, B-cell-depleted T cells, or PBMCs supplied cDNA or gDNA.

V shed 0 bases and J shed 2 bases, with 11 bases lying between them. Germline loops: CDR1 KGHSH, CDR2 LQKENI. This CDR3 is built from 16 residues. The assay was immunoSEQ multiplex PCR, and TCRdb's table has in-frame clones only and misses some. The sample includes 30,000 to 35,000 clones, about 78% of them seen just once. V usage is TRBV18 and J usage is TRBJ1-3, with D uncertain. The TCR sequence derives from a woman aged 55-75 years with acute or convalescent COVID-19. The sample consisted of peripheral blood. The CDR3 DNA reads as TGTGCCAGCTCACCACCGGTGAGAGAGGCTGGAAACACCATATATTTT. It is translated as CASSPPVREAGNTIYF.